The sequence of this TCR beta chain was determined in a study of shared clonotypes between healthy human individuals. TCRdb keeps only in-frame clones here, not all; method: immunoSEQ multiplex PCR. The sample contains more than 1,200,000 clones, around 98.5% of which appear only once. The specimen sequenced was naive CD4+ T cells sorted from blood. Described subset: CD45RA+ positively selected. This clonotype was sampled from a man younger than 40 in good health.

In nucleotides, the CDR3 is TGCAGCGTTGCTGTCAAAGCAGGGAACGAGCAGTACTTC. As protein: CSVAVKAGNEQYF. The chain couples TRBV29-1 to TRBJ2-7, with a tentative D call TRBD1 (5 bases). V was pared by 4 bases and J by 5 bases, with 15 bases between. The CDR3 consists of 13 residues. CDR1 is SQVTM, CDR2 ANQGSEA, per germline.